This T cell receptor (beta chain) came from a study of blood T cells in healthy people across ages. Alongside a J-beta primer mix, a sample-barcoded 5' primer served in a second PCR lasting about 7 to 12 cycles. A 12-random-nucleotide template-switch adaptor tagged each cDNA molecule. Each single sample gave us at least 3 million CDR3-containing paired-end reads. TCRdb fed the 5' RACE reads into MiXCR, producing one record per CDR3 protein. Among hundreds of thousands of distinct CDR3 sequences listed, roughly half were seen once. General observations from the study: Across the age range, TCR beta diversity per million T cells fell in a roughly linear way.

A remark on this clonotype: Its specificity is unknown.

The CDR3 is 13 residues long. The germline V and J ends were trimmed by 11 bases and 3 bases, with 14 bases remaining between them. Germline V lookup: CDR1 LGHNA, CDR2 YSLEER. The sequencing input was blood. This receptor was identified in an elderly woman in good health. The V gene is TRBV4-3, the J gene TRBJ2-1, with D tentatively TRBD2 (6 bases). The CDR3 loop is CAASPGLYNEQFF. In DNA form, the CDR3 reads TGCGCCGCCTCCCCGGGACTCTACAATGAGCAGTTCTTC.